These 22 T cell receptor beta chains came from one sample sequenced in a study of shared clonotypes between healthy human individuals (dated by TCRdb to 2019 to 2021). For the CD8 naive samples, CD45RO-negative cells were positively selected for CCR7, yielding a CD45RA+CCR7+ population from which TemRA cells were excluded. Libraries were made using the immunoSEQ multiplex PCR assay. Here the immuneACCESS table is served through TCRdb, limited to in-frame sequences with V and J called. Missing clones are a known gap in these copies; in checked studies unresolved V genes cover under half, and the rest lacks a known reason. Within this sample are about 1.9 million clones, with just under 95% of them counted one time only. The ten most abundant clones make up roughly 1.7% of the sample. Sequencing was carried out using naive CD8+ T cells from PBMCs. The sample's cell subset or site label, decoded: CD45RA+CCR7+. These TCRs come from a man younger than 30 in good health. Some clones in this sample may be carry-over from other donors' samples.

The V call is TRBV7-6, the J call TRBJ2-7; 10 bases line up with TRBD1. J gave up 5 bases and V 1 base, and 8 bases lay outside the gene matches. Looked up from germline, CDR1 is SGHVS and CDR2 is FNYEAQ. CDR3 length equals 16 residues. The CDR3 here is CASSLGPDRGVDEQYF. DNA for the CDR3: TGTGCCAGCAGCTTAGGGCCGGACAGGGGGGTCGACGAGCAGTACTTC.

This chain links TRBV10-3 with TRBJ2-7, with 9 bases identical to TRBD1. The CDR3 spans 15 residues. CDR1 and CDR2 (germline): ENHRY, SYGVKD. Trimming cost V 2 bases and J 2 bases; bases outside gene matches: 4. CDR3 sequence reads: CAISETTGGPYEQYF. CDR3 bases: TGTGCCATCAGTGAGACGACAGGGGGGCCCTACGAGCAGTACTTC.

The chain has TRBV5-4 and TRBJ2-3, with D perhaps TRBD2 (6 bases). The germline V gene encodes CDR1 SGHNT and CDR2 YYREEE (reference sequence). This CDR3 spans 15 amino acids. Trimming took 1 base from V and 0 from J, leaving 9 bases between them. CDR3: CASSLPSASTDTQYF. The DNA of the CDR3 is TGTGCCAGCAGCTTGCCTAGCGCCAGCACAGATACGCAGTATTTT. Drawing the rest from reference TRBV5-4 and TRBJ2-3, the complete variable domain is ETGVTQSPTHLIKTRGQQVTLRCSSQSGHNTVSWYQQALGQGPQFIFQYYREEENGRGNFPPRFSGLQFPNYSSELNVNALELDDSALYLCASSLPSASTDTQYFGPGTRLTVL.

This chain joins TRBV6-1 and TRBJ2-2, with no clear D. This CDR3 is built from 15 residues. V was cut by 7 bases and J by 5 bases, with 17 bases left in between. CDR1 is MNHNS and CDR2 is SASEGT in the germline V gene. The CDR3 spells CASNGRERRTGELFF. The DNA of the CDR3 is TGTGCCAGCAACGGGCGAGAAAGGAGAACCGGGGAGCTGTTTTTT.

The CDR3 spells CASSPGLWGHQMLNIQYF. The CDR3 nucleotides are TGCGCCAGCAGCCCCGGACTCTGGGGACACCAAATGCTGAACATTCAGTACTTC. The chain couples TRBV5-1 to TRBJ2-4, with D possibly matching TRBD1 (6 bases). The length of the CDR3 is 18 residues. Germline CDR1 is SGHRS and CDR2 is YFSETQ. V was trimmed by 4 bases and J by 7 bases, leaving 27 bases between them.

V gene TRBV11-2 combines with J gene TRBJ2-3, with 8 bases lining up with TRBD2. CDR1 and CDR2 (germline): SGHAT, FQNNGV. The CDR3 extends over 17 amino acids. J lost 2 bases, V lost 7 bases, and 14 bases had no gene match. The CDR3: CASTYQRGGHPTDTQYF. The CDR3 DNA follows: TGTGCCAGCACCTACCAACGGGGGGGGCACCCCACAGATACGCAGTATTTT. Full variable domain (missing parts from reference TRBV11-2 and TRBJ2-3): EAGVAQSPRYKIIEKRQSVAFWCNPISGHATLYWYQQILGQGPKLLIQFQNNGVVDDSQLPKDRFSAERLKGVDSTLKIQPAKLEDSAVYLCASTYQRGGHPTDTQYFGPGTRLTVL.

Details on this clone: Germline is not matched at one junction end, which may reflect a read error. The gene calls are TRBV25-1 and TRBJ2-7, with D possibly TRBD1 on 6 matching bases. Germline CDR1 is MGHDK and CDR2 is SYGVNS. The CDR3 is 14 amino acids. The CDR3 spells CASSPTGEAYEQHF. In nucleotides, the CDR3 is TGTGCCAGCAGTCCGACAGGTGAGGCCTACGAGCAGCACTTC.

The chain recombines TRBV4-3 with TRBJ2-3, with D tentatively TRBD2 (5 bases). Germline values: CDR1 LGHNA, CDR2 YSLEER. V was pared by 1 base and J by 0 bases, with 11 bases between. There are 16 residues in the CDR3. The CDR3, as DNA: TGCGCCAGCAGCCAAGTGTTAGGGAGAAGCACAGATACGCAGTATTTT. Protein product: CASSQVLGRSTDTQYF.

V usage is TRBV6-6 and J usage is TRBJ2-1; 8 bases agree with TRBD2. In germline, CDR1 is MNHNY, CDR2 SVGAGI (reference sequence). Losses at the gene ends were 2 bases for V and 4 bases for J; bases not matched to a gene: 7. There are 16 residues in the CDR3. CDR3 sequence reads: CASSYRTSNPYNEQFF. The CDR3 coding sequence is TGTGCCAGCAGTTACCGGACTAGCAACCCGTACAATGAGCAGTTCTTC.

The rearrangement joins TRBV6-1 to TRBJ1-1; the D gene is possibly TRBD1 (5 bases). CDR3 size: 17 residues. The V end lost 1 base, the J end lost 1 base, and 16 bases lay between the germline ends. The germline V gene encodes CDR1 MNHNS and CDR2 SASEGT. In DNA form, the CDR3 reads TGTGCCAGCAGTGAAGGGTTCAGGGCGCACTCGAACACTGAAGCTTTCTTT. Translating it yields CASSEGFRAHSNTEAFF.

V gene TRBV7-9 combines with J gene TRBJ2-1, with 9 bases fitting TRBD2. V gave up 8 bases and J gave up 4 bases; unmatched junction bases: 6. Germline CDR1 reads SEHNR; CDR2 reads FQNEAQ (reference sequence). This CDR3 is 14 amino acids long. The CDR3 DNA sequence: TGTGCCAGCCTTGTGGCGGGGGGGTACAATGAGCAGTTCTTC. Translating gives CASLVAGGYNEQFF.

This clone occurred once. The chain joins TRBV6-6 to TRBJ2-1; no firm D call. CDR1 and CDR2 (germline): MNHNY, SVGAGI (reference sequence). This CDR3 is built from 14 residues. V was pared by 2 bases and J by 0 bases, with 5 bases between. CDR3 DNA: TGTGCCAGCAGTTACGTGATCTCCTACAATGAGCAGTTCTTC. Its translation: CASSYVISYNEQFF.

The rearrangement links TRBV4-3 to TRBJ2-1, with 7 positions matching TRBD1. CDR1 and CDR2 from the germline V gene are LGHNA and YSLEER. Unmatched junction bases numbered 4, after V lost 0 bases and J lost 2 bases. This CDR3 spans 16 amino acids. Here the CDR3 DNA reads TGCGCCAGCAGCCAAGATCGACAGGGCACCTACAATGAGCAGTTCTTC. Its translation: CASSQDRQGTYNEQFF.

The genes are TRBV7-3 and TRBJ2-1, with D tentatively TRBD1 or TRBD2 (7 bases each). Germline-derived CDR1 and CDR2 are SGHTA and FQGTGA. This CDR3 contains 16 residues. Trimming shortened V by 5 bases and J by 4 bases, and 18 bases separated the two germline ends. CDR3 in amino acids: CASSPRAGQPYNEQFF. The CDR3 region has the DNA TGTGCCAGCAGCCCCCGAGCGGGACAGCCGTACAATGAGCAGTTCTTC.

The chain has TRBV7-9 and TRBJ1-2, with D unclear. V gave up 4 bases and J gave up 4 bases, with 19 bases separating them. This CDR3 region has 16 residues. The V gene's germline CDR1 is SEHNR and CDR2 FQNEAQ (reference sequence). Here the CDR3 DNA reads TGTGCCAGCAGCTCGACACCGGACGGGGAAATCTATGGCTACACCTTC. This gives the protein CASSSTPDGEIYGYTF.

The J gene is TRBJ2-2, the V gene TRBV10-1; D gene unclear. The germline V gene encodes CDR1 WNHNN and CDR2 SYGVQD (reference sequence). The CDR3 loop spans 14 amino acids. V lost 3 bases to trimming and J lost 4 bases, with 9 bases between them. CDR3 protein: CASSDLVRTGELFF. As DNA, the CDR3 is TGCGCCAGCAGTGATCTAGTTCGCACCGGGGAGCTGTTTTTT.

J is TRBJ2-6 and V is TRBV7-9, with D tentatively TRBD1 (6 bases). Germline CDR1 is SEHNR and CDR2 is FQNEAQ (reference sequence). The CDR3 is 16 amino acids. Trimming cost V 5 bases and J 1 base, with 12 bases left between them. The CDR3 reads CASSTTTGSGANVLTF. The CDR3, as DNA: TGTGCCAGCAGCACCACGACAGGATCTGGGGCCAACGTCCTGACTTTC.

This clone occurred a few times. Other DNA sequences from this sample encode an identical CDR3 as well. V is TRBV4-1 and J is TRBJ1-5, with 10 bases lining up with TRBD1. The germline CDR1 and CDR2 sequences are MGHRA and YSYEKL. The CDR3 has 15 residues. V shed 3 bases and J 2 bases; nucleotides not matched to a gene: 1. The CDR3 bases are TGCGCCAGCAGCCAGGGGACAGGGGGCAATCAGCCCCAGCATTTT. It specifies CASSQGTGGNQPQHF.

V gene TRBV29-1 combines with J gene TRBJ2-5, with 11 bases aligning to TRBD2. This CDR3 spans 16 amino acids. CDR1 is SQVTM, CDR2 ANQGSEA, per germline. J gave up 5 bases and V 6 bases, and 14 bases lay outside the gene matches. The CDR3 DNA reads TGCAGCGTGGGGACTAGCGGCTCGGGCCTAGGGGAGACCCAGTACTTC. Translating it yields CSVGTSGSGLGETQYF.

This clone was recorded once. This rearrangement joins TRBV13 to TRBJ1-6, with a tentative D call TRBD1 (5 bases). The germline V gene encodes CDR1 PRHDT and CDR2 FYEKMQ (reference sequence). V was shortened by 4 bases and J by 10 bases, with 17 bases between the two germline ends. The CDR3 contains 15 residues. The CDR3 sequence: CASSSLTVSSSPLHF. For the CDR3, the DNA is TGTGCCAGCAGCTCCCTGACAGTTTCTTCATCACCCCTCCACTTT.

The chain is built from TRBV28 and TRBJ1-1, with D tentatively TRBD1 (5 bases). This CDR3 contains 15 residues. Trimming took off 1 base at V and 5 bases at J, with 14 bases between the two ends. The germline gives CDR1 MDHEN, CDR2 SYDVKM. CDR3 sequence reads: CASSLLVGGSTEAFF. The CDR3 nucleotides are TGTGCCAGCAGTTTATTGGTGGGGGGGTCGACTGAAGCTTTCTTT. Filled out from reference TRBV28 and TRBJ1-1, the complete variable domain reads DVKVTQSSRYLVKRTGEKVFLECVQDMDHENMFWYRQDPGLGLRLIYFSYDVKMKEKGDIPEGYSVSREKKERFSLILESASTNQTSMYLCASSLLVGGSTEAFFGQGTRLTVV.

The chain carries TRBV27 and TRBJ2-7, with D unresolved. This CDR3 has 13 residues. CDR1 and CDR2 from the germline V gene are MNHEY and SMNVEV (reference sequence). Trimming stripped 6 bases from V and 1 base from J, with 10 bases between. The CDR3 DNA is TGTGCCAGCAGGCCGGACCCATCCTACGAGCAGTACTTC. This translates into CASRPDPSYEQYF.